This TCR beta chain was captured by sequencing in a study of blood T cell repertoires in COVID-19. Study-wide context: The samples span acute and convalescent COVID-19 from the United States, Italy and Spain. PBMCs, B-cell-depleted T cells, or T cells provided the cDNA or gDNA that made up the material.

The germline V and J ends were trimmed by 1 base and 6 bases, with 7 bases remaining between them. This CDR3 has 12 residues. Germline CDR1 is MNHEY and CDR2 is SVGEGT. The sample holds one count of this clone. In the original processing: Researchers report that nucleated cell counts were estimated from reference gene primer amplification. Clones were sequenced by immunoSEQ multiplex PCR, and TCRdb holds only the in-frame ones, with some missing. V and J calls and clone size follow that table, whereas D and trimming were derived from the DNA. The data contain 90,000 to 110,000 clones, about 87% of them singletons.

The sequenced sample consisted of peripheral blood. J is TRBJ2-7 and V is TRBV6-2 or TRBV6-3; no definite D call. The clonotype originates from a human donor in a cohort sampled during active COVID-19. CDR3 nucleotides: TGTGCCAGCAGTTACTGGAGAAGCGAGCAGTACTTC. It codes for CASSYWRSEQYF.